The clone carrying this T cell receptor (beta chain) was detected a few times. Its target is not known. Sequencing used immunoSEQ multiplex PCR; TCRdb keeps in-frame clones, though not all of them. In the table there are some 700 clones, around 80% of which are singletons. Trimming took 0 bases from V and 5 from J, leaving 14 bases between them. Germline lookup yields CDR1 SGHRS and CDR2 YFSETQ. The CDR3 length is 16 residues. The entry originates in a study of primary melanoma T cells and metastatic recurrence. Across the study: Samples were primary melanomas of stage T2 to T4.

Regarding the study as a whole: Suggested, not shown: primary melanomas can contain effective antitumor T cells.

The specimen sequenced was melanoma tumor tissue. The clonotype originates from a human donor with melanoma. This chain connects TRBV5-1 to TRBJ2-2, with D tentatively TRBD1 (7 bases). CDR3 DNA: TGCGCCAGCAGCTTGGCAGGGGGGACCTTAACCGGGGAGCTGTTTTTT. This codes for CASSLAGGTLTGELFF. The whole variable domain, filled in from reference TRBV5-1 and TRBJ2-2, reads KAGVTQTPRYLIKTRGQQVTLSCSPISGHRSVSWYQQTPGQGLQFLFEYFSETQRNKGNFPGRFSGRQFSNSRSEMNVSTLELGDSALYLCASSLAGGTLTGELFFGEGSRLTVL.